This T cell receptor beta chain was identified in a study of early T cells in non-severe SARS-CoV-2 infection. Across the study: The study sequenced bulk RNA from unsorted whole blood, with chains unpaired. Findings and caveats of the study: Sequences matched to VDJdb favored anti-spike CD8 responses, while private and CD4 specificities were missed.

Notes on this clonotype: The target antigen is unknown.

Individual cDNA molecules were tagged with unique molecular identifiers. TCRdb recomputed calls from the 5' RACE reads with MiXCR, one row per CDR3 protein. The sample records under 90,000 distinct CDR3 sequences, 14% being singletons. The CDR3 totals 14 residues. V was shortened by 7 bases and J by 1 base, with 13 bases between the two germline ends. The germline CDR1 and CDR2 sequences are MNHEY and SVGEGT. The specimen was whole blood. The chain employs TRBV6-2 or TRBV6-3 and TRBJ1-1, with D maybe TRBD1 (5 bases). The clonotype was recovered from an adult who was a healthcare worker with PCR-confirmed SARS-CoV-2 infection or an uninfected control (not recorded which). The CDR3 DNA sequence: TGTGCCAGCACCCAACGGGGACCGAACACTGAAGCTTTCTTT. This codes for CASTQRGPNTEAFF.